These 23 T cell receptor beta chains came from one sample sequenced in a study of blood T cell repertoires in COVID-19. Using immunoSEQ multiplex PCR, the repertoire was profiled, and TCRdb retains in-frame clones only, with some absent. The sample includes under 300,000 clones, 84% of them seen just once. The specimen was peripheral blood. These TCRs come from a middle-aged man who had recovered from COVID-19.

V and J are TRBV7-2 and TRBJ2-3; tentatively, D is TRBD2 (6 bases). The CDR3 runs 14 residues. Germline CDR1 and CDR2: SGHTA and FQGNSA. V was clipped by 5 bases and J by 5 bases, with 14 bases between them. The CDR3 region has the DNA TGTGCCAGCAGCCTCGCACTAGCAGGAGATACGCAGTATTTT. Encoded protein: CASSLALAGDTQYF.

The J gene is TRBJ2-2, the V gene TRBV18, with D possibly TRBD1 on 5 matching bases. V was cut by 3 bases and J by 2 bases, with 7 bases left in between. The germline V gene has CDR1 KGHSH and CDR2 LQKENI. CDR3 size: 14 residues. CDR3 residues: CASSPDTNTGELFF. CDR3 nucleotide sequence: TGTGCCAGCTCACCGGACACAAACACCGGGGAGCTGTTTTTT.

This clone has only one observation. The chain couples TRBV12-2 to TRBJ1-2. TRBV12-2 is designated a pseudogene. The CDR3 loop spans 13 amino acids. The CDR3 loop reads CASRSTRPEGYTF. The CDR3 nucleotides are TGTGCAAGTCGCTCCACTCGCCCCGAAGGCTACACCTTC.

The chain links TRBV11-3 to TRBJ1-1; D unclear. V lost 0 bases to trimming and J lost 0 bases, with 8 bases between them. The CDR3 has 15 amino acids. Germline lookup yields CDR1 SGHNT and CDR2 YENEEA. This CDR3 is CASSLEEFMNTEAFF. The DNA for the CDR3 is TGTGCCAGCAGCTTAGAAGAGTTCATGAACACTGAAGCTTTCTTT.

The chain links TRBV7-8 to TRBJ1-1; 7 bases are shared with TRBD1. The CDR3 covers 15 residues. Germline V CDR1 and CDR2: SGHVS, FQNEAQ. V shed 1 base, J shed 6 bases, and the junction held 8 bases outside the gene matches. CDR3 DNA sequence: TGTGCCAGCAGCTTAGGAAACAGGGGAGTCTCTGAAGCTTTCTTT. This codes for CASSLGNRGVSEAFF. Full variable domain (missing parts from reference TRBV7-8 and TRBJ1-1): GAGVSQSPRYKVAKRGQDVALRCDPISGHVSLFWYQQALGQGPEFLTYFQNEAQLDKSGLPSDRFFAERPEGSVSTLKIQRTQQEDSAVYLCASSLGNRGVSEAFFGQGTRLTVV.

The chain carries TRBV11-2 and TRBJ2-7; 13 bases fit TRBD2. The CDR3 runs 16 residues. Losses at the gene ends were 4 bases for V and 1 base for J; bases not matched to a gene: 4. The germline gives CDR1 SGHAT, CDR2 FQNNGV. The CDR3 spells CASSSKTSGRSYEQYF. The CDR3, as DNA: TGTGCCAGCAGCTCAAAGACTAGCGGGAGGTCCTACGAGCAGTACTTC.

V is TRBV27 and J is TRBJ1-5; 9 nucleotides line up with TRBD1. The CDR3 totals 15 residues. Germline values: CDR1 MNHEY, CDR2 SMNVEV (reference sequence). Germline trimming cut 5 bases from V and 5 bases from J; bases unmatched to any gene: 7. The CDR3 DNA reads as TGTGCCAGCAGTCTGGGACAGGGAGTCGATCAGCCCCAGCATTTT. It translates to CASSLGQGVDQPQHF.

The chain uses TRBV6-2 or TRBV6-3 and TRBJ2-1, with 9 positions matching TRBD1. The ends lost 5 bases at V and 4 bases at J; junction bases unmatched: 3. This CDR3 region has 14 residues. The germline CDR1 and CDR2 sequences are MNHEY and SVGEGT. CDR3 sequence: CASSGGQGYNEQFF. The CDR3 DNA follows: TGTGCCAGCAGTGGAGGACAGGGGTACAATGAGCAGTTCTTC.

V usage is TRBV7-2 and J usage is TRBJ2-4, with TRBD2 identical over 11 bases. The CDR3 extends over 19 amino acids. V lost 3 bases to trimming and J lost 1 base; unmatched junction nucleotides: 11. Germline V CDR1 and CDR2: SGHTA, FQGNSA. CDR3 sequence reads: CASSFLIIAGGYAKNIQYF. CDR3 DNA sequence: TGTGCCAGCAGCTTCCTGATAATAGCGGGAGGGTACGCCAAAAACATTCAGTACTTC.

The chain is built from TRBV3-1 (or the pseudogene TRBV3-2) and TRBJ1-3; D may be TRBD1 (6 bases). The CDR3 has 15 residues. CDR1 LGHDT and CDR2 YNNKEL come from the germline V gene (reference sequence). The V end lost 4 bases, the J end lost 0 bases, and 10 bases lay between the germline ends. The CDR3 region is CASSPPDSSGNTIYF. CDR3 sequence (DNA): TGTGCCAGCAGCCCTCCGGACAGCTCTGGAAACACCATATATTTT.

V gene TRBV7-9 combines with J gene TRBJ1-2, with TRBD1 identical over 7 bases. The CDR3 is made up of 13 amino acids. After removal of 7 bases from V and 8 bases from J, the junction contained 10 bases not matched to a gene. CDR1 SEHNR and CDR2 FQNEAQ come from the germline V gene (reference sequence). As DNA, the CDR3 is TGTGCCAGCAACGCCCAGGGGGGCGGAGGCTACACCTTC. This encodes CASNAQGGGGYTF.

The chain couples TRBV19 to TRBJ1-3; possibly TRBD1 for D (6 bases). The length of the CDR3 is 17 residues. The V end was cut by 3 bases, the J end by 7 bases, with 22 bases between. The germline CDR1 and CDR2 sequences are LNHDA and SQIVND (reference sequence). The CDR3 region has the DNA TGTGCCAGTAGTATGCGCGGACAGCCAACCCGCGGGAACACCATATATTTT. This encodes CASSMRGQPTRGNTIYF.

The rearrangement uses TRBV9 and TRBJ2-1; 12 nucleotides line up with TRBD2. This CDR3 has 19 residues. Germline V CDR1 and CDR2: SGDLS, YYNGEE. V shed 2 bases, J shed 0 bases, and the junction held 9 bases outside the gene matches. The CDR3, as DNA: TGTGCCAGCAGCGTTTTTGGACTAGCGGGGAGCAGCTCCTACAATGAGCAGTTCTTC. This encodes CASSVFGLAGSSSYNEQFF.

This clone was seen once. This chain connects TRBV19 to TRBJ1-4, with 9 bases aligning to TRBD1. The CDR3 covers 13 residues. With V trimmed by 10 bases and J by 8 bases, 8 bases remained unmatched. Germline V gene data show CDR1 as LNHDA and CDR2 as SQIVND (reference sequence). CDR3 bases: TGTGCCACCACAGGACAGGGGAGGGAAAAACTGTTTTTT. It encodes CATTGQGREKLFF.

The J gene is TRBJ2-1, the V gene TRBV11-3, with D maybe TRBD2 (5 bases). Trimming removed 0 bases at V and 5 bases at J, with 14 bases between. Looked up from germline, CDR1 is SGHNT and CDR2 is YENEEA. This CDR3 comprises 16 residues. Here the CDR3 reads CASSLDASGRDNEQFF. The CDR3 DNA follows: TGTGCCAGCAGCTTAGATGCCAGCGGACGTGACAATGAGCAGTTCTTC.

J is TRBJ1-5 and V is TRBV6-5; 10 nucleotides match TRBD1. V lost 5 bases and J lost 7; bases outside the gene matches: 5. This CDR3 comprises 14 residues. Germline V gene data show CDR1 as MNHEY and CDR2 as SVGAGI. The chain's CDR3 is CASSPGQGYQPQHF. The CDR3 coding sequence is TGTGCCAGCAGTCCGGGACAGGGGTACCAGCCCCAGCATTTT.

This clone was observed once. This chain joins TRBV2 and TRBJ2-2; 8 positions agree with TRBD1. V shed 7 bases and J 1 base; nucleotides not matched to a gene: 5. Germline V lookup: CDR1 SNHLY, CDR2 FYNNEI. This CDR3 has 15 amino acids. CDR3 coding DNA: TGTGCCAGCACCCCCGGGACAGGGAACACCGGGGAGCTGTTTTTT. Amino acids: CASTPGTGNTGELFF.

The V and J genes are TRBV27 and TRBJ2-3, with a possible D match to TRBD2 (5 bases). Germline CDR1 is MNHEY and CDR2 is SMNVEV (reference sequence). This CDR3 is 15 amino acids long. V was pared by 9 bases and J by 0 bases, with 16 bases between. For the CDR3, the DNA is TGTGCCAGTGGGCGGGTCCTAACTAGCACAGATACGCAGTATTTT. This codes for CASGRVLTSTDTQYF.

This sequence joins TRBV15 and TRBJ1-6; 8 bases are shared with TRBD1. With V trimmed by 4 bases and J by 10 bases, 9 bases remained unmatched. The germline CDR1 and CDR2 sequences are LNHNV and YYDKDF (reference sequence). This CDR3 contains 15 residues. DNA of the CDR3: TGTGCCACCAGCACTATTACAGGGGGTCGCTCACCCCTCCACTTT. Protein product: CATSTITGGRSPLHF.

The chain joins TRBV4-3 to TRBJ2-7, with D possibly matching TRBD1 (6 bases). The CDR3 extends over 14 amino acids. Trimming removed 0 bases from V and 7 bases from J, with 13 bases in between. CDR1 is LGHNA, CDR2 YSLEER, per germline. CDR3 nucleotide sequence: TGCGCCAGCAGCCAAGATACAGGGTCGTGGGAGCAGTACTTC. Its translation is CASSQDTGSWEQYF.

CDR3 in amino acids: CASSSQVRDSGNTIYF. The CDR3 nucleotides are TGTGCCAGCAGCTCCCAAGTACGAGACTCTGGAAACACCATATATTTT. The chain couples TRBV21-1 to TRBJ1-3. TRBV21-1 constitutes a pseudogene. The CDR3 loop spans 16 amino acids.

This chain joins TRBV3-1 (or the pseudogene TRBV3-2) and TRBJ2-1; 11 positions agree with TRBD2. The germline gives CDR1 LGHDT, CDR2 YNNKEL (reference sequence). With 4 bases clipped from V and 4 bases from J, the junction kept 3 bases outside the gene matches. The CDR3 runs 15 residues. Written as DNA, the CDR3 is TGTGCCAGCAGCCTGGGACTAGCGGAATACAATGAGCAGTTCTTC. Its protein is CASSLGLAEYNEQFF.

The chain uses TRBV5-4 and TRBJ1-2; weak D call: TRBD1 (5 bases). CDR3 length: 13 amino acids. The V gene lost 3 bases and the J gene lost 5 bases, with 11 bases spanning the gap. CDR1 is SGHNT and CDR2 is YYREEE in the germline V gene (reference sequence). The CDR3 nucleotides read TGTGCCAGCAGCTCCGACAGCGTTTATGGCTACACCTTC. This encodes CASSSDSVYGYTF.